This T cell receptor beta chain was identified during a study of beta chain features in type 1 diabetes. The study, taken as a whole, reports: A greater similarity of naive, central memory and Treg TCRB repertoires was seen among patients than among healthy donors. Patients and controls would share equally any PCR tilt toward shorter templates.

Each sorted population was over 98% pure. As for this clone: Its antigen is not known.

The germline V gene encodes CDR1 MNHEY and CDR2 SVGAGI. CDR3 length: 13 residues. V was shortened by 5 bases and J by 8 bases, with 15 bases between the two germline ends. Expressed TCRB transcripts were sequenced after all isolated RNA was converted to cDNA. For naive, central memory and regulatory T cell samples, reads averaged around 3.6 million. Some clones are missing from TCRdb's copy, which holds only in-frame ones; the method was immunoSEQ multiplex PCR. The sample records under 900,000 clones, 15% to 20% being singletons. The receptor comes from a woman aged 18-29 years in good health. The chain links TRBV6-5 to TRBJ1-2; a possible D gene is TRBD1 (6 bases). Source material: naive CD4+ T cells from blood. CDR3 in DNA: TGTGCCAGCAGTGAAGCCTACAGGGAAGGCTACACCTTC. Amino acids: CASSEAYREGYTF.